Below are 16 T cell receptor beta chains sequenced from a single sample in a study of T cells expressing NK-cell markers. From its re-call of the 5' RACE reads, TCRdb lists each CDR3 protein once, without DNA. Seen in this sample are 300,000 to 450,000 distinct CDR3 sequences; the ten most common clones hold 5.2%. The sequenced sample was blood T cells: a sorted CD56 or NKG2C T cell subset, CD4+ or CD8+ T cells, or bulk PBMC T cells (not recorded which). These receptors were taken from a man aged 18-69 years in good health.

The chain has TRBV12-3 or TRBV12-4 and TRBJ1-1; TCRdb outputs TRBD1, but without DNA this stays unchecked. The CDR3 runs to 15 residues. The CDR3 protein is CASSPGGTGGTEAFF.

The chain has TRBV15 and TRBJ2-2; the TCRdb call, TRBD2, lacks DNA for checking. The germline CDR1 and CDR2 sequences are LNHNV and YYDKDF (reference sequence). This CDR3 spans 16 amino acids. This chain's CDR3 is CATSRAEAHRPGELFF.

V is TRBV6-1 and J is TRBJ2-7; the TRBD1 assignment by TCRdb is unverifiable without DNA. The CDR3 is made up of 14 amino acids. Germline loops: CDR1 MNHNS, CDR2 SASEGT. The CDR3 protein is CASRTGGEYYEQYF.

The V gene is TRBV7-2, the J gene TRBJ1-4; checking the TCRdb D call of TRBD1 is not possible without DNA. Germline lookup yields CDR1 SGHTA and CDR2 FQGNSA. The CDR3 is 11 residues long. The CDR3 loop reads CASSTGQKLFF. Based on the CDR3 plus reference TRBV7-2 and TRBJ1-4, the full variable domain is GAGVSQSPSNKVTEKGKDVELRCDPISGHTALYWYRQSLGQGLEFLIYFQGNSAPDKSGLPSDRFSAERTGGSVSTLTIQRTQQEDSAVYLCASSTGQKLFFGSGTQLSVL.

The chain uses TRBV3-1 and TRBJ1-1. The CDR3 runs 16 residues. Germline CDR1 reads LGHDT; CDR2 reads YNNKEL (reference sequence). This CDR3 is CASSQDLEQMNTEAFF.

V gene TRBV20-1 combines with J gene TRBJ1-5. Germline lookup yields CDR1 DFQATT and CDR2 SNEGSKA (reference sequence). This CDR3 comprises 16 residues. The CDR3 reads CSARDWAVGSNQPQHF.

This chain uses TRBV6-1 with TRBJ1-4; TCRdb calls TRBD1, which cannot be checked without DNA. The CDR3 has 14 amino acids. CDR1 MNHNS and CDR2 SASEGT come from the germline V gene. CDR3 sequence: CASSLGDGGEKLFF.

The CDR3 region is CASSEKGIETKNIQYF. The V call is TRBV2, the J call TRBJ2-4; checking the TCRdb D call of TRBD1 is not possible without DNA. This CDR3 is built from 16 residues. The germline V gene encodes CDR1 SNHLY and CDR2 FYNNEI. The complete variable domain, with remaining parts taken from reference TRBV2 and TRBJ2-4, reads EPEVTQTPSHQVTQMGQEVILRCVPISNHLYFYWYRQILGQKVEFLVSFYNNEISEKSEIFDDQFSVERPDGSNFTLKIRSTKLEDSAMYFCASSEKGIETKNIQYFGAGTRLSVL.

J is TRBJ2-2 and V is TRBV11-2; the D gene TCRdb calls, TRBD1, cannot be checked with no DNA. Germline lookup yields CDR1 SGHAT and CDR2 FQNNGV. This CDR3 region has 14 residues. The chain's CDR3 is CASSLRVDTGELFF.

This sequence joins TRBV7-2 and TRBJ1-1; TCRdb proposes TRBD1, but this gene call is untestable without DNA. This CDR3 is 13 amino acids long. Germline CDR1 is SGHTA and CDR2 is FQGNSA. The CDR3 sequence is CASSLNRGAEAFF.

The chain uses TRBV3-1 and TRBJ1-3; TCRdb picks TRBD1, but there is no DNA to check that call. CDR1 LGHDT and CDR2 YNNKEL come from the germline V gene (reference sequence). The CDR3 loop spans 12 amino acids. CDR3 protein: CASSRSGDTIYF.

The chain links TRBV7-2 to TRBJ2-3; there is no DNA to check the TCRdb D call of TRBD1. CDR3 length: 15 amino acids. Germline V CDR1 and CDR2: SGHTA, FQGNSA. The CDR3 loop is CASTQGVWGADTQYF.

This chain uses TRBV12-3 or TRBV12-4 with TRBJ1-1; without DNA, the TCRdb call of TRBD1 cannot be checked. This CDR3 contains 13 residues. The CDR3 sequence: CASRQGENTEAFF.

The chain recombines TRBV4-2 with TRBJ2-3; TCRdb proposes TRBD1, but this gene call is untestable without DNA. Looked up from germline, CDR1 is LGHNA and CDR2 is YNFKEQ. The CDR3 is made up of 17 amino acids. The CDR3 spells CASSPAQGARITDTQYF.

V gene TRBV6-1 combines with J gene TRBJ2-7; TCRdb proposes TRBD1, but this gene call is untestable without DNA. The CDR3 has 14 amino acids. Germline CDR1 is MNHNS and CDR2 is SASEGT. The chain's CDR3 is CASSDTGKGYEQYF.

This rearrangement joins TRBV5-1 to TRBJ1-1; checking the TCRdb D call of TRBD1 is not possible without DNA. Germline values: CDR1 SGHRS, CDR2 YFSETQ. The CDR3 runs to 14 residues. This chain's CDR3 is CASSFGTVNTEAFF.